The T cell receptor (beta chain) under discussion was sequenced for a study of T cells after yellow fever vaccination. Study observations and caveats: A limited proportion of clonotypes was detected within both the CD4 and CD8 compartments. Abundant clonotypes (contaminants from the bulk population) could be present in FACS-sorted repertoires. Compared with primary, the secondary response was weaker and peaked at day 5, not 15.

Via MiXCR, TCRdb re-called the 5' RACE reads, giving one row per CDR3 protein. The data hold roughly 500,000 distinct CDR3 sequences, with over 15% observed a single time. This clonotype turned up a few times. Its target is not known. The V gene's germline CDR1 is DFQATT and CDR2 SNEGSKA (reference sequence). There are 15 residues in the CDR3. The J segment lost 3 bases and the V segment lost 5 bases, leaving 8 bases of the junction unmatched. The genes are TRBV20-1 and TRBJ2-5, with TRBD2 matching over 11 bases. The receptor was isolated from a man younger than 45 who received the YFV17D yellow fever vaccine. The sample in question was PBMCs, obtained 15 days after the yellow fever booster vaccination. The CDR3 protein is CSAGPGLAAKETQYF. CDR3 nucleotides: TGCAGTGCTGGACCGGGACTAGCGGCGAAAGAGACCCAGTACTTC.